The 3 T cell receptor beta chains listed next were all sequenced from one sample in a study of breast tumors, draining lymph nodes, adjacent tissues. From the multiplex PCR reads, TCRdb called clonotypes with MiXCR, one entry per CDR3 protein. The table shows 150,000 to 200,000 distinct CDR3 sequences, with roughly 29% occurring only once. The lymph nodes were axillary draining lymph nodes from breast cancer patients. Sequenced input: axillary lymph node tissue. The source is a female donor with breast cancer. Some clones in this sample may be carry-over from other donors' samples.

At least ten counts were recorded for this clonotype. The rearrangement links TRBV5-1 to TRBJ1-5; the D is unclear. Looked up from germline, CDR1 is SGHRS and CDR2 is YFSETQ. CDR3 length: 15 residues. Trimming pared 0 bases from V and 1 base from J, leaving 8 bases between. The CDR3 DNA reads as TGCGCCAGCAGCTTGGCCGGGGTCAGCAATCAGCCCCAGCATTTT. The encoded protein is CASSLAGVSNQPQHF. Full variable domain (remainder filled in from reference TRBV5-1 and TRBJ1-5): KAGVTQTPRYLIKTRGQQVTLSCSPISGHRSVSWYQQTPGQGLQFLFEYFSETQRNKGNFPGRFSGRQFSNSRSEMNVSTLELGDSALYLCASSLAGVSNQPQHFGDGTRLSIL.

The chain employs TRBV29-1 and TRBJ1-5; D unresolved. Germline lookup yields CDR1 SQVTM and CDR2 ANQGSEA. This CDR3 is built from 16 residues. V dropped 8 bases and J dropped 2 bases, with 22 bases sitting between them. The DNA for the CDR3 is TGCAGCCCACCTGAGTTGGCAGTAAATCGCAATCAGCCCCAGCATTTT. Translation gives CSPPELAVNRNQPQHF.

Details on this clonotype: A much larger clone lies one base from this, so it may be a read error. V and J are TRBV20-1 and TRBJ2-1; D is undetermined. The CDR3 spans 13 residues. Germline CDR1 and CDR2: DFQATT and SNEGSKA (reference sequence). The germline V and J ends were trimmed by 5 bases and 12 bases, with 20 bases remaining between them. As DNA, the CDR3 is TGCAGTGCTGGGCTCAACTCTAAGGATGCGCAGTTCTTC. Its protein product is CSAGLNSKDAQFF.